The 20 T cell receptor beta chains presented below share a single source sample, sequenced in a study of cytomegalovirus exposure and HLA in healthy donors. Primers included in the PCR were 60 Vbeta and 13 Jbeta primers. The method was immunoSEQ multiplex PCR; TCRdb's version includes in-frame clones alone and lacks a portion of them. The sample holds 150,000 to 200,000 clones, around 76% seen once. Sequenced sample: PBMCs. Receptors were obtained from a woman between 25 and 40 years old in good health and CMV-seropositive.

The CDR3 DNA is TGTGCCAGCAGCCCCCGTCCAGAAGGAAACACCATATATTTT. Translating it yields CASSPRPEGNTIYF. The V gene is TRBV11-2, the J gene TRBJ1-3; D unclear. V was clipped by 5 bases and J by 4 bases, with 12 bases between them. CDR1 and CDR2 from the germline V gene are SGHAT and FQNNGV. This CDR3 spans 14 amino acids.

The CDR3 loop is CASSLALAGAMGGWFF. In nucleotides, the CDR3 is TGCGCCAGCAGCTTGGCACTAGCGGGGGCAATGGGGGGGTGGTTCTTC. The chain has TRBV5-1 and TRBJ2-1, with 11 positions matching TRBD2. V shed 0 bases and J 15 bases; nucleotides not matched to a gene: 14. CDR3 size: 16 residues. Germline-derived CDR1 and CDR2 are SGHRS and YFSETQ.

This clone was found a few times. The CDR3 loop is CASSARGIANTGELFF. CDR3 nucleotides: TGCGCCAGCAGCGCCAGAGGCATCGCGAACACCGGGGAGCTGTTTTTT. V gene TRBV5-1 combines with J gene TRBJ2-2; D is unresolved. V was cut by 4 bases and J by 0 bases, with 13 bases left in between. This CDR3 has 16 amino acids. Germline CDR1 reads SGHRS; CDR2 reads YFSETQ.

This chain connects TRBV13 to TRBJ2-2, with TRBD2 matching 10 bases. This CDR3 region has 16 residues. Germline CDR1 PRHDT, CDR2 FYEKMQ (reference sequence). V lost 5 bases, J lost 1 base, and 4 bases stayed unmatched. In DNA form, the CDR3 reads TGTGCCAGCAGCCTCGAGCGGGGGGGGAACACCGGGGAGCTGTTTTTT. This gives the protein CASSLERGGNTGELFF. The variable domain in full, completed from reference TRBV13 and TRBJ2-2, reads AAGVIQSPRHLIKEKRETATLKCYPIPRHDTVYWYQQGPGQDPQFLISFYEKMQSDKGSIPDRFSAQQFSDYHSELNMSSLELGDSALYFCASSLERGGNTGELFFGEGSRLTVL.

The chain combines TRBV4-1 with TRBJ1-6; weak D call: TRBD1 (6 bases). Germline CDR1 MGHRA, CDR2 YSYEKL. V was trimmed by 6 bases and J by 10 bases, leaving 16 bases between them. CDR3 length: 14 amino acids. The CDR3: CASRETGFYSPLHF. For the CDR3, the DNA is TGCGCCAGCAGAGAAACAGGGTTCTACTCACCCCTCCACTTT.

The gene calls are TRBV28 and TRBJ2-5; possibly TRBD2 for D (5 bases). V lost 2 bases and J lost 2, with 12 bases in between. This CDR3 is 15 amino acids long. CDR1 is MDHEN and CDR2 is SYDVKM in the germline V gene. Here the CDR3 reads CASSLRWTGQETQYF. The CDR3 nucleotides read TGTGCCAGCAGTTTACGTTGGACTGGACAAGAGACCCAGTACTTC.

The rearrangement uses TRBV6-6 and TRBJ1-2; 7 bases fit TRBD1. Germline trimming cut 0 bases from V and 5 bases from J; bases unmatched to any gene: 9. CDR3 length: 16 residues. Germline V lookup: CDR1 MNHNY, CDR2 SVGAGI (reference sequence). The chain's CDR3 is CASSYSSPGGRYGYTF. In nucleotides, the CDR3 is TGTGCCAGCAGTTACTCGAGTCCAGGGGGGCGATATGGCTACACCTTC.

A few counts support this clone. The J gene is TRBJ2-7, the V gene TRBV11-2, with TRBD2 matching over 7 bases. V was clipped by 1 base and J by 2 bases; unmatched bases: 2. The germline V gene has CDR1 SGHAT and CDR2 FQNNGV. The CDR3 has 14 amino acids. CDR3 in DNA: TGTGCCAGCAGCTTAGGAGGACTAGCCTACGAGCAGTACTTC. Amino acids: CASSLGGLAYEQYF.

The chain links TRBV6-5 to TRBJ1-5, with 10 nucleotides matching TRBD1. CDR1 and CDR2 from the germline V gene are MNHEY and SVGAGI. V was clipped by 4 bases and J by 7 bases; unmatched bases: 4. The CDR3 spans 14 residues. CDR3 nucleotide sequence: TGTGCCAGCAGTTTCGACAGGGGGCAACAGCCCCAGCATTTT. This codes for CASSFDRGQQPQHF.

V and J are TRBV6-5 and TRBJ2-7, with D possibly TRBD2 on 5 matching bases. Deletions cut 0 bases from V and 0 bases from J, with 12 bases between. The CDR3 loop spans 16 amino acids. Germline values: CDR1 MNHEY, CDR2 SVGAGI. CDR3 DNA: TGTGCCAGCAGTTACTCAAGCCTTGGGAGCTCCTACGAGCAGTACTTC. Amino acid sequence: CASSYSSLGSSYEQYF.

The V and J genes are TRBV28 and TRBJ2-7; 9 bases line up with TRBD1. The CDR3 has 14 amino acids. Germline V CDR1 and CDR2: MDHEN, SYDVKM. The ends lost 6 bases at V and 7 bases at J; junction bases unmatched: 10. DNA of the CDR3: TGTGCCAGCAGCCTGACAGGGGGAGATGGGGAGCAGTACTTC. Residues: CASSLTGGDGEQYF.

J is TRBJ2-2 and V is TRBV7-9; weak D call: TRBD2 (6 bases). Germline assignment: CDR1 SEHNR and CDR2 FQNEAQ (reference sequence). V was clipped by 4 bases and J by 5 bases, with 17 bases between them. There are 16 residues in the CDR3. In DNA form, the CDR3 reads TGTGCCAGCAGCTCCCGGGAGAGAACCAGTACCGGGGAGCTGTTTTTT. This gives the protein CASSSRERTSTGELFF.

This clone came up a few times. The rearrangement links TRBV15 to TRBJ1-4; no clear D gene. The CDR3 consists of 17 residues. Trimming shortened V by 0 bases and J by 2 bases, and 13 bases separated the two germline ends. Germline V gene data show CDR1 as LNHNV and CDR2 as YYDKDF (reference sequence). CDR3 residues: CATSRDLPSATNEKLFF. CDR3 coding DNA: TGTGCCACCAGCAGAGATCTACCCTCCGCGACTAATGAAAAACTGTTTTTT.

The chain is built from TRBV4-2 and TRBJ2-5, with 9 bases that match TRBD2. The CDR3 length is 17 residues. Germline assignment: CDR1 LGHNA and CDR2 YNFKEQ. The V and J ends lost 3 bases and 4 bases, in that order; junction bases with no gene match: 12. CDR3 nucleotide sequence: TGTGCCAGCAGCCAGCTCGCGGGGGGGCATAAGTTAGAGACCCAGTACTTC. Translating gives CASSQLAGGHKLETQYF.

This chain links TRBV10-3 with TRBJ1-4; weak D call: TRBD1 (6 bases). CDR1 and CDR2 from the germline V gene are ENHRY and SYGVKD. Deletions cut 5 bases from V and 0 bases from J, with 13 bases between. CDR3 size: 16 residues. The CDR3 DNA is TGTGCCATCAGTTCCGGACAGCGTGCAACTAATGAAAAACTGTTTTTT. Protein sequence: CAISSGQRATNEKLFF.

The chain is built from TRBV30 and TRBJ2-2; TRBD1 is a possible D gene (5 bases). This CDR3 is built from 13 residues. Germline lookup yields CDR1 GTSNPN and CDR2 SVGIG (reference sequence). V gave up 7 bases and J gave up 1 base, with 10 bases separating them. As DNA, the CDR3 is TGTGCCTTCAGACAGTTGAACACCGGGGAGCTGTTTTTT. This sequence encodes CAFRQLNTGELFF.

The chain combines TRBV19 with TRBJ2-1; D is ambiguous. This CDR3 is 15 amino acids long. Trimming left V 8 bases short and J 0 bases short, with 14 bases between. Germline CDR1 reads LNHDA; CDR2 reads SQIVND (reference sequence). The CDR3 is CASAIGGSSYNEQFF. In DNA, the CDR3 is TGTGCCAGTGCCATAGGCGGTAGCTCCTACAATGAGCAGTTCTTC. Filled out from reference TRBV19 and TRBJ2-1, the complete variable domain reads DGGITQSPKYLFRKEGQNVTLSCEQNLNHDAMYWYRQDPGQGLRLIYYSQIVNDFQKGDIAEGYSVSREKKESFPLTVTSAQKNPTAFYLCASAIGGSSYNEQFFGPGTRLTVL.

The V gene is TRBV5-5, the J gene TRBJ2-7, with D possibly being TRBD2 (6 bases). The CDR3 totals 13 residues. Germline V gene lookup returns CDR1 SGHKS and CDR2 YYEKEE (reference sequence). The ends were cut back, 0 bases at V and 7 bases at J, with 11 bases in the middle. The CDR3 protein is CASSLGREWEQYF. In nucleotides, the CDR3 is TGTGCCAGCAGCTTGGGCCGGGAGTGGGAGCAGTACTTC.

The chain recombines TRBV7-3 with TRBJ1-6; TRBD1 is a possible D gene (5 bases). V dropped 4 bases and J dropped 7 bases, with 11 bases sitting between them. This CDR3 has 14 residues. CDR1 and CDR2 (germline): SGHTA, FQGTGA. Written as DNA, the CDR3 is TGTGCCAGCAGCTCAGGGACTGCGAATTCACCCCTCCACTTT. Translation: CASSSGTANSPLHF.

The gene calls are TRBV28 and TRBJ1-4, with D possibly being TRBD1 (5 bases). Germline V gene data show CDR1 as MDHEN and CDR2 as SYDVKM. Deletions cut 5 bases from V and 0 bases from J, with 13 bases between. This CDR3 is built from 16 residues. CDR3 in amino acids: CASSRDSIATNEKLFF. CDR3 bases: TGTGCCAGCAGTCGCGACAGTATTGCAACTAATGAAAAACTGTTTTTT. The variable domain in full, completed from reference TRBV28 and TRBJ1-4, reads DVKVTQSSRYLVKRTGEKVFLECVQDMDHENMFWYRQDPGLGLRLIYFSYDVKMKEKGDIPEGYSVSREKKERFSLILESASTNQTSMYLCASSRDSIATNEKLFFGSGTQLSVL.